Following are 9 T cell receptor beta chains from one sample sequenced in a study of blood T cell repertoires in COVID-19. TCRdb's table, derived via immunoSEQ multiplex PCR, lists solely in-frame clones and lacks some. This table has 250,000 to 300,000 clones, about 85% appearing once. Material: peripheral blood. Receptors were obtained from a man aged 18-30 years with active or convalescent COVID-19.

The rearrangement joins TRBV5-6 to TRBJ2-7; 9 nucleotides match TRBD2. V shed 0 bases, J shed 1 base, and the junction held 5 bases outside the gene matches. The CDR3 length is 16 residues. CDR1 and CDR2 from the germline V gene are SGHDT and YYEEEE. CDR3 region: CASSLGSGRLSYEQYF. In DNA, the CDR3 is TGTGCCAGCAGCTTGGGGAGCGGGAGGCTATCCTACGAGCAGTACTTC. The entire variable domain, with the rest obtained from reference TRBV5-6 and TRBJ2-7, is as follows: DAGVTQSPTHLIKTRGQQVTLRCSPKSGHDTVSWYQQALGQGPQFIFQYYEEEERQRGNFPDRFSGHQFPNYSSELNVNALLLGDSALYLCASSLGSGRLSYEQYFGPGTRLTVT.

This sequence joins TRBV10-3 and TRBJ2-5; 10 positions match TRBD2. The V segment lost 10 bases and the J segment 5 bases; nucleotides outside the gene matches: 7. Germline loops: CDR1 ENHRY, CDR2 SYGVKD. This CDR3 comprises 13 residues. CDR3 amino acids: CATVSAGGETQYF. CDR3 bases: TGTGCCACGGTATCAGCGGGAGGGGAGACCCAGTACTTC.

The genes are TRBV19 and TRBJ1-2; D gene ambiguous. CDR3 length equals 15 residues. Trimming removed 1 base from V and 4 bases from J, with 13 bases in between. In germline, CDR1 is LNHDA, CDR2 SQIVND (reference sequence). The CDR3 sequence: CASSIAPTGFYGYTF. CDR3 DNA: TGTGCCAGTAGTATAGCTCCGACGGGTTTCTATGGCTACACCTTC.

This chain uses TRBV27 with TRBJ2-3, with TRBD2 matching over 7 bases. J was trimmed by 4 bases and V by 5 bases; bases with no gene match: 6. Germline V CDR1 and CDR2: MNHEY, SMNVEV (reference sequence). The CDR3 totals 14 residues. CDR3 DNA: TGTGCCAGCAGTATCTGGGGGAGGGCAGATACGCAGTATTTT. Its protein is CASSIWGRADTQYF.

This clone was observed once. The V and J genes are TRBV2 and TRBJ1-3; a possible D gene is TRBD1 (5 bases). The CDR3 covers 13 residues. CDR1 and CDR2 (germline): SNHLY, FYNNEI. V was shortened by 5 bases and J by 5 bases, with 10 bases between the two germline ends. Written as DNA, the CDR3 is TGTGCCAGCAGTCAAGACAGTCGAAACACCATATATTTT. Residues: CASSQDSRNTIYF.

The chain combines TRBV9 with TRBJ2-6; D unclear. Germline V CDR1 and CDR2: SGDLS, YYNGEE. Trimming pared 2 bases from V and 0 bases from J, leaving 12 bases between. The CDR3 loop spans 17 amino acids. The CDR3 DNA sequence: TGTGCCAGCAGCGTGTGGGCCCTCCCCTCTGGGGCCAACGTCCTGACTTTC. It specifies CASSVWALPSGANVLTF.

This sequence joins TRBV7-9 and TRBJ2-7; D gene ambiguous. The V end lost 3 bases, the J end lost 5 bases, and 5 bases lay between the germline ends. This CDR3 contains 11 residues. Germline CDR1 reads SEHNR; CDR2 reads FQNEAQ (reference sequence). The CDR3 is CASSFGHEQYF. CDR3 nucleotides: TGTGCCAGCAGCTTTGGCCACGAGCAGTACTTC.

This clone was observed a handful of times. This CDR3 reads CASSSGLFRGPEAFF. In nucleotides, the CDR3 is TGTGCCAGCAGTTCAGGACTATTTCGCGGCCCTGAAGCTTTCTTT. This chain joins TRBV28 and TRBJ1-1; D gene ambiguous. V was shortened by 4 bases and J by 6 bases, with 18 bases between the two germline ends. The CDR3 is made up of 15 amino acids. Per the germline V gene, CDR1 is MDHEN and CDR2 is SYDVKM.

The rearrangement joins TRBV30 to TRBJ2-7, with 9 nucleotides matching TRBD1. The CDR3 totals 12 residues. The V gene end was trimmed by 8 bases and the J gene end by 5 bases; junction bases not matched to a gene: 7. CDR1 is GTSNPN, CDR2 SVGIG, per germline (reference sequence). CDR3 amino acids: CAGGTGWNEQYF. As DNA, the CDR3 is TGTGCCGGGGGGACAGGGTGGAACGAGCAGTACTTC.